This T cell receptor beta chain was captured by sequencing in a study of blood T cells in healthy people across ages. V shed 6 bases and J 1 base; nucleotides not matched to a gene: 14. This CDR3 region has 16 residues. Germline loops: CDR1 DFQATT, CDR2 SNEGSKA (reference sequence). A J-beta primer mix and a sample-barcoded 5' primer were used in a second PCR of about 7 to 12 cycles. TCRdb passed the 5' RACE reads through MiXCR, listing each CDR3 protein once. The repertoire holds about 640,000 distinct CDR3 sequences, with less than 35% as singletons. This TCR was recovered from a woman older than 75 in good health. The rearrangement joins TRBV20-1 to TRBJ2-5, with 7 bases fitting TRBD2. Sequencing used blood. The CDR3 sequence is CSAPRGSSGPQETQYF. In nucleotides, the CDR3 is TGCAGTGCCCCCCGCGGGTCTAGCGGTCCCCAAGAGACCCAGTACTTC.